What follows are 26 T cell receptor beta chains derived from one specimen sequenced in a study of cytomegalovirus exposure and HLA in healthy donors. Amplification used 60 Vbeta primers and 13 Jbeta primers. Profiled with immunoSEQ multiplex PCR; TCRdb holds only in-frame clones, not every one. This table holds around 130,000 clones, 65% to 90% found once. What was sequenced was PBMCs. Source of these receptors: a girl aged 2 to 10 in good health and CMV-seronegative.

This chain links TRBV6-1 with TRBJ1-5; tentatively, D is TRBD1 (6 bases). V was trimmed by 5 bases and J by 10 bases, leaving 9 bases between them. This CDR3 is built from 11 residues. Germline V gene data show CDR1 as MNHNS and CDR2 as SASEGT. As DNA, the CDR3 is TGTGCCAGCAGTTCTGGGGGCCCCCAGCATTTT. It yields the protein CASSSGGPQHF.

The CDR3 protein is CASRPLGGLGTDTQYF. The CDR3 DNA reads TGTGCCAGCAGACCTTTGGGGGGGTTGGGCACAGATACGCAGTATTTT. V and J are TRBV27 and TRBJ2-3, with 7 bases lining up with TRBD2. The V segment lost 6 bases and the J segment 1 base; nucleotides outside the gene matches: 10. Germline lookup yields CDR1 MNHEY and CDR2 SMNVEV (reference sequence). The CDR3 has 16 residues.

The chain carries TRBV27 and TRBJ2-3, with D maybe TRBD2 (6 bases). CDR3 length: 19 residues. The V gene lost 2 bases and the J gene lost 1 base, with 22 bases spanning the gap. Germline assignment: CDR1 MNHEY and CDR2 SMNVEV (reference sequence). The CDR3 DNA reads TGTGCCAGCAGTTTAACTCCTGTGGGAGGAGGGGAAGGCACAGATACGCAGTATTTT. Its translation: CASSLTPVGGGEGTDTQYF.

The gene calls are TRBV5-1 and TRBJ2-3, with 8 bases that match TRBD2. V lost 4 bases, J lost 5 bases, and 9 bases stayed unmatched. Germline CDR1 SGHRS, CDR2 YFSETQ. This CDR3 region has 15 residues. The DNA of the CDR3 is TGCGCCAGCAGCCCCGGACTAGCAGGTATAGATACGCAGTATTTT. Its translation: CASSPGLAGIDTQYF.

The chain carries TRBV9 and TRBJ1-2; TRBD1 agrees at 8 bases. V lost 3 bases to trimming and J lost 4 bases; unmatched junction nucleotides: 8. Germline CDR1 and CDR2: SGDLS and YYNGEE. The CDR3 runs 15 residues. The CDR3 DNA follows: TGTGCCAGCAGCGCGCAGGGGGCGCAGTTCTATGGCTACACCTTC. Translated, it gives CASSAQGAQFYGYTF.

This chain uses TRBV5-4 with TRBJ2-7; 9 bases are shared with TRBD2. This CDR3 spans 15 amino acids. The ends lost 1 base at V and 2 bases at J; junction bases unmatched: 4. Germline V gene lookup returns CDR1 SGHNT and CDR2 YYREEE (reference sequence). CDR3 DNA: TGTGCCAGCAGCTTGACTAGCGGGCTGACCTACGAGCAGTACTTC. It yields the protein CASSLTSGLTYEQYF.

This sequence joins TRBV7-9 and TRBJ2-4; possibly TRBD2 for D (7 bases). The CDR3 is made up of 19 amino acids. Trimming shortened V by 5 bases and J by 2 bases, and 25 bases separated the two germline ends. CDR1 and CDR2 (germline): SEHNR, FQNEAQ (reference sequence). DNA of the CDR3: TGTGCCAGCAGCCAAAGGGCCGGGGGGCGTTCGGATACCAAAAACATTCAGTACTTC. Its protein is CASSQRAGGRSDTKNIQYF.

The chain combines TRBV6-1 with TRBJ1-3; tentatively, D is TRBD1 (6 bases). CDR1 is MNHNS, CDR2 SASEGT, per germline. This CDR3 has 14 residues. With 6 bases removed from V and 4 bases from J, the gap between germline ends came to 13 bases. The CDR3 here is CASRGGDAGNTIYF. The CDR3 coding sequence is TGTGCCAGCAGAGGGGGTGACGCCGGAAACACCATATATTTT.

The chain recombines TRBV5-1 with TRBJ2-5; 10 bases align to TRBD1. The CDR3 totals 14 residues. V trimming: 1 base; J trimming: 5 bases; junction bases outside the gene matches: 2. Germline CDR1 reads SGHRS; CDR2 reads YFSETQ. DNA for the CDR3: TGCGCCAGCAGCTTGACGGGACAGGGGGAGACCCAGTACTTC. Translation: CASSLTGQGETQYF. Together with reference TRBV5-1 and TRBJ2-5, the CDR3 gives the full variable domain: KAGVTQTPRYLIKTRGQQVTLSCSPISGHRSVSWYQQTPGQGLQFLFEYFSETQRNKGNFPGRFSGRQFSNSRSEMNVSTLELGDSALYLCASSLTGQGETQYFGPGTRLLVL.

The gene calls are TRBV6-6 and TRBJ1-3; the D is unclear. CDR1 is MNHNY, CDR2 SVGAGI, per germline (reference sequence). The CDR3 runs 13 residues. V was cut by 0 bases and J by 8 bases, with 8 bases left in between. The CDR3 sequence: CASSYSSGDTIYF. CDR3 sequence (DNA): TGTGCCAGCAGTTACTCTTCCGGAGACACCATATATTTT.

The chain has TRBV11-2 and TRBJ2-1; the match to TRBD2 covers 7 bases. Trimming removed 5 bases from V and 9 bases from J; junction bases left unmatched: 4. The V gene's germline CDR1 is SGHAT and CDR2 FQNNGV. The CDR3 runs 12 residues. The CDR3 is CASSGGTIEQFF. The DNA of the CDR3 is TGTGCCAGCAGCGGCGGGACTATTGAGCAGTTCTTC. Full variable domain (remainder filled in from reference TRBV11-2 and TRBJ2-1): EAGVAQSPRYKIIEKRQSVAFWCNPISGHATLYWYQQILGQGPKLLIQFQNNGVVDDSQLPKDRFSAERLKGVDSTLKIQPAKLEDSAVYLCASSGGTIEQFFGPGTRLTVL.

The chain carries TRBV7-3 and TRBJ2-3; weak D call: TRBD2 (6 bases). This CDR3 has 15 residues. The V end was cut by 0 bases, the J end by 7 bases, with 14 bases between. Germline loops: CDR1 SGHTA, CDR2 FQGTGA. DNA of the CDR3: TGTGCCAGCAGCTTAACGTCCGGGAGCCAGTATACGCAGTATTTT. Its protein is CASSLTSGSQYTQYF.

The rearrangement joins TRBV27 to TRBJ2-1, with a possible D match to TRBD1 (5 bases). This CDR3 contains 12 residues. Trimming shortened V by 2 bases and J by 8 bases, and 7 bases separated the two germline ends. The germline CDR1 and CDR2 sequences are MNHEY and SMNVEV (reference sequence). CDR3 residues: CASSLRGDEQFF. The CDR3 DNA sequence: TGTGCCAGCAGTTTAAGGGGCGATGAGCAGTTCTTC.

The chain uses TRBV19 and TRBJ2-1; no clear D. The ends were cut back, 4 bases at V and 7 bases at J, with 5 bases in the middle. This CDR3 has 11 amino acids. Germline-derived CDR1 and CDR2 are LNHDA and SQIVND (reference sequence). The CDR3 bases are TGTGCCAGTAGTAATTATAATGAGCAGTTCTTC. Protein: CASSNYNEQFF.

The CDR3 sequence: CASSEEQGGGTGELFF. DNA of the CDR3: TGTGCCAGCAGTGAAGAACAGGGGGGAGGAACCGGGGAGCTGTTTTTT. This sequence joins TRBV25-1 and TRBJ2-2; 8 bases match TRBD1. The CDR3 totals 16 residues. Per germline, CDR1 MGHDK and CDR2 SYGVNS. The V gene end was trimmed by 2 bases and the J gene end by 5 bases; junction bases not matched to a gene: 7.

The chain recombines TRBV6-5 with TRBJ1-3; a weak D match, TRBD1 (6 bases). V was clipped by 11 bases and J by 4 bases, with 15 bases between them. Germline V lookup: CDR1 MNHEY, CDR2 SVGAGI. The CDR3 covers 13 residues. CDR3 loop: CAAQRGSGNTIYF. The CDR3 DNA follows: TGTGCCGCCCAAAGGGGGTCAGGAAACACCATATATTTT.

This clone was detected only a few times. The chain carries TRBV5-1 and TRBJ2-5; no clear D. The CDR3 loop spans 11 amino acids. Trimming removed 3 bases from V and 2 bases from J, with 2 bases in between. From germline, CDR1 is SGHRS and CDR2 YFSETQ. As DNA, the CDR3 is TGCGCCAGCAGCTCACAAGAGACCCAGTACTTC. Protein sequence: CASSSQETQYF.

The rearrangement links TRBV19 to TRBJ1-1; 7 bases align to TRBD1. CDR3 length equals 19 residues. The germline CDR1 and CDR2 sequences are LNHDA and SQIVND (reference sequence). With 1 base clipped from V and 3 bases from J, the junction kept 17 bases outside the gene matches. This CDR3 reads CASSIALGVRQGRDTEAFF. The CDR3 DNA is TGTGCCAGTAGTATAGCCCTCGGGGTGAGACAGGGAAGGGACACTGAAGCTTTCTTT.

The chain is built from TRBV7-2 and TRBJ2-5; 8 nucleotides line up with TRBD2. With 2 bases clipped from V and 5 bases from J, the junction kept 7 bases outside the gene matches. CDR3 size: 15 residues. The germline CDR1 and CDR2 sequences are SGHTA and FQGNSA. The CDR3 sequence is CASSLPSGLIETQYF. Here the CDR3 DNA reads TGTGCCAGCAGCTTACCTAGCGGGCTGATTGAGACCCAGTACTTC.

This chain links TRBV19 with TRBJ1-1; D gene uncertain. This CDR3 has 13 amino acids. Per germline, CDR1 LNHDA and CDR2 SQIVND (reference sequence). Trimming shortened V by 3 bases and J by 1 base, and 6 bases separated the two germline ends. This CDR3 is CASSIGRNTEAFF. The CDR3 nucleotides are TGTGCCAGTAGTATTGGCAGGAACACTGAAGCTTTCTTT. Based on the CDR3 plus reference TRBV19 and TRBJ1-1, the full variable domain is DGGITQSPKYLFRKEGQNVTLSCEQNLNHDAMYWYRQDPGQGLRLIYYSQIVNDFQKGDIAEGYSVSREKKESFPLTVTSAQKNPTAFYLCASSIGRNTEAFFGQGTRLTVV.

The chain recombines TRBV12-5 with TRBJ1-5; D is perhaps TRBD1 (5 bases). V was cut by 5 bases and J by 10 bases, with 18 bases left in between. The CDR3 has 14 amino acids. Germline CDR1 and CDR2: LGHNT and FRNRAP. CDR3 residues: CASGQDTDHRPQHF. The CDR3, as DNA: TGTGCTAGTGGTCAGGACACCGACCATCGACCCCAGCATTTT.

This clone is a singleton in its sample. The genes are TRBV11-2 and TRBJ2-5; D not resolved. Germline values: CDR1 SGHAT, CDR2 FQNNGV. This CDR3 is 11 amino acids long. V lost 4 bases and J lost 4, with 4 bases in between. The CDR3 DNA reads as TGTGCCAGCAGCTCCCGAGAGACCCAGTACTTC. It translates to CASSSRETQYF. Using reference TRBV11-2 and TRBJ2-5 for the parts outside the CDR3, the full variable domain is EAGVAQSPRYKIIEKRQSVAFWCNPISGHATLYWYQQILGQGPKLLIQFQNNGVVDDSQLPKDRFSAERLKGVDSTLKIQPAKLEDSAVYLCASSSRETQYFGPGTRLLVL.

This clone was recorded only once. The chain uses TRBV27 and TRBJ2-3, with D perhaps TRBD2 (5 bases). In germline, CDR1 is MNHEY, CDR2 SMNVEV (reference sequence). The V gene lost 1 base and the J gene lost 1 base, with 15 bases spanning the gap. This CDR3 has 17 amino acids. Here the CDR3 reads CASSLYFEGAGTDTQYF. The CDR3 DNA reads TGTGCCAGCAGTTTATACTTCGAGGGAGCGGGCACAGATACGCAGTATTTT.

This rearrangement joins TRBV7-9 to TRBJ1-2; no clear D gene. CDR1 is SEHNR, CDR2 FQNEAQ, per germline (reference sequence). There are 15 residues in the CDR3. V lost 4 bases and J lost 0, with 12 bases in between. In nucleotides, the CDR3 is TGTGCCAGCAGCTCGTCAGGAACTTCTAACTATGGCTACACCTTC. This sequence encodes CASSSSGTSNYGYTF.

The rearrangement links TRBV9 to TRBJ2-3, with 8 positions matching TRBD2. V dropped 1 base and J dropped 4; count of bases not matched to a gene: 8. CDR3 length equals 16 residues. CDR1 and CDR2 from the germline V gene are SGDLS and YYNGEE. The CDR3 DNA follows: TGTGCCAGCAGCGTATTGGGACGGGGGGGACCAGATACGCAGTATTTT. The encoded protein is CASSVLGRGGPDTQYF.

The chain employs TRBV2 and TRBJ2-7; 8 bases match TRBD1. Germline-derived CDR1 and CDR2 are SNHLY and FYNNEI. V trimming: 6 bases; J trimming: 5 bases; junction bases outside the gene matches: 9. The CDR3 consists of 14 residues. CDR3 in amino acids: CASRAGTGRDEQYF. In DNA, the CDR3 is TGTGCCAGCAGAGCCGGGACAGGCAGGGACGAGCAGTACTTC. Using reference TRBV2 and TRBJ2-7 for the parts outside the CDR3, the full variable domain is EPEVTQTPSHQVTQMGQEVILRCVPISNHLYFYWYRQILGQKVEFLVSFYNNEISEKSEIFDDQFSVERPDGSNFTLKIRSTKLEDSAMYFCASRAGTGRDEQYFGPGTRLTVT.